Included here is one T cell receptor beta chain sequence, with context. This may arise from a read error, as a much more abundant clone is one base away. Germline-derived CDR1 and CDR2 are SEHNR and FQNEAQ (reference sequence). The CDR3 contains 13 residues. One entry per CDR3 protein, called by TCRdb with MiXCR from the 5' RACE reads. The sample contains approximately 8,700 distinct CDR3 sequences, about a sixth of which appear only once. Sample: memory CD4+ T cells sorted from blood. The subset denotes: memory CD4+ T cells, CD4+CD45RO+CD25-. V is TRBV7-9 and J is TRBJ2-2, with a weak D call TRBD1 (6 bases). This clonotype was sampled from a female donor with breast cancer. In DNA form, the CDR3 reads TGTGTCAGCAGCTCGACAGGCACCGGGGAGCTGTTTTTT. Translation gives CVSSSTGTGELFF.